This TCR beta chain was observed in a study of post-analysis software for immune sequencing data. Study-wide findings and caveats: TRBV5-6, TRBV5-1 and TRBV20-1 belonged to a set of five TRBV segments that were more frequent in patients than controls. Controls significantly exceeded multiple sclerosis patients in normalized Chao1 diversity.

Prepared libraries of TCR beta cDNA carried unique molecular identifiers. In TCRdb, the PCR reads were re-called with MiXCR into one record per CDR3 protein. The data contain roughly 870,000 distinct CDR3 sequences, 53% of them singletons. With respect to this clonotype: The target antigen is unknown.

The CDR3 spans 17 residues. V dropped 3 bases and J dropped 2; count of bases not matched to a gene: 10. This chain connects TRBV12-3 or TRBV12-4 to TRBJ2-3, with 8 bases identical to TRBD1. The source material was blood. This receptor was identified in a girl between 5 and 17 years old with multiple sclerosis. The CDR3: CASSFGGGTGSTDTQYF. For the CDR3, the DNA is TGTGCCAGCAGTTTCGGTGGCGGGACAGGTTCCACAGATACGCAGTATTTT.